This record covers a single T cell receptor (beta chain). These data originate in a study of prognosis after radiotherapy for stage I lung cancer. Across the whole study: The patients comprised fewer than 15 men and a handful of women, spanning ages roughly 53 to 85 and having a median of 74.5 years.

The TCR beta CDR3 region was amplified from genomic DNA, with two rounds of multiplex PCR being used for the amplification. Amplification during the initial PCR round employed primers specific to each TRBV and TRBJ gene. MiXCR was run by TCRdb on the multiplex PCR reads, yielding one entry per CDR3 protein. The profile shows fewer than 40,000 distinct CDR3 sequences, 40% to 60% of them singletons. J gave up 8 bases and V 3 bases, and 18 bases lay outside the gene matches. Germline values: CDR1 MNHEY, CDR2 SMNVEV (reference sequence). The CDR3 contains 18 residues. This receptor was taken from a donor of 50 years or more with non-small cell lung cancer. Specimen: PBMCs, collected before or after stereotactic body radiation therapy (not recorded which). The gene calls are TRBV27 and TRBJ2-2; 7 bases agree with TRBD2. Here the CDR3 DNA reads TGTGCCAGCAGTTTCCGGGACTACACAGGTACCCTGGTGGGGGAGCTGTTTTTT. It yields the protein CASSFRDYTGTLVGELFF.